This TCR beta chain was found in a study of cytomegalovirus exposure and HLA in healthy donors. Regarding the study as a whole: Earlier findings revealed that most TCR beta V segments proved productive either about 87% or about 30% of the time.

With respect to this clone: Antigen specificity is unknown. The same CDR3 also results from other DNA sequences found in this sample.

With 60 Vbeta and 13 Jbeta primers, the PCR was carried out. Clones were read by immunoSEQ multiplex PCR, and TCRdb kept only the in-frame ones, dropping some. Among about 180,000 clones listed, around 79% were seen once. The source is a woman in her fifties or sixties in good health and CMV-seronegative. Specimen: PBMCs.

The CDR3 spells CASSPAGGNYGYTF. DNA of the CDR3: TGTGCCAGCAGTCCGGCCGGGGGGAACTATGGCTACACCTTC. J is TRBJ1-2 and V is TRBV27; possibly TRBD1 for D (5 bases). Trimming took 5 bases from V and 2 from J, leaving 12 bases between them. This CDR3 region has 14 residues. The germline CDR1 and CDR2 sequences are MNHEY and SMNVEV (reference sequence).